This TCR beta chain stems from a study of cytomegalovirus exposure and HLA in healthy donors. Study findings and constraints: Donors were assumed by presence/absence analyses to have roughly uniform sequencing depth. When analyzed later, a missense DCLRE1C variant was found to be linked to TCR beta V- and J-gene trimming.

Deletions cut 5 bases from V and 8 bases from J, with 18 bases between. This CDR3 has 14 residues. Germline CDR1 and CDR2: LNHDA and SQIVND (reference sequence). This PCR relied on a set of 60 Vbeta primers and 13 Jbeta primers. TCRdb's table, derived via immunoSEQ multiplex PCR, lists solely in-frame clones and lacks some. This table holds some 150,000 clones, around 79% found once. In regard to this clone: Its antigen is unknown.

This clonotype originated in a human donor in good health. Sequences were obtained from PBMCs. The chain employs TRBV19 and TRBJ1-2, with D possibly matching TRBD1 (5 bases). The CDR3 DNA sequence: TGTGCCAGTAGTTCCTCTGACAGACTCCTGGGCTACACCTTC. This codes for CASSSSDRLLGYTF.